The 20 T cell receptor beta chains below were found in one sample sequenced in a study of monozygotic twins with inflammatory bowel disease. Reanalyzing the 5' RACE reads, TCRdb keeps one entry per CDR3 protein, without DNA. There are 200,000 to 250,000 distinct CDR3 sequences in the sample, with less than 9% held by the top ten. Sequencing input: blood. These receptors came from a human donor with ulcerative colitis or Crohn's disease, or a healthy co-twin of an affected twin (not recorded which).

The chain joins TRBV5-4 to TRBJ2-1; TCRdb lists TRBD2, though no DNA is available to test this call. The CDR3 extends over 13 amino acids. In germline, CDR1 is SGHNT, CDR2 YYREEE (reference sequence). This CDR3 reads CASSLSSEREQFF. Variable domain in full (rest from reference TRBV5-4 and TRBJ2-1): ETGVTQSPTHLIKTRGQQVTLRCSSQSGHNTVSWYQQALGQGPQFIFQYYREEENGRGNFPPRFSGLQFPNYSSELNVNALELDDSALYLCASSLSSEREQFFGPGTRLTVL.

V is TRBV4-2 and J is TRBJ2-2. The germline CDR1 and CDR2 sequences are LGHNA and YNFKEQ. This CDR3 region has 14 residues. CDR3 region: CASSQEWDTGELFF.

The V gene is TRBV18, the J gene TRBJ2-5. Per the germline V gene, CDR1 is KGHSH and CDR2 is LQKENI. This CDR3 contains 13 residues. The CDR3 loop is CASSPMDQETQYF.

The V call is TRBV20-1, the J call TRBJ2-1. CDR1 is DFQATT and CDR2 is SNEGSKA in the germline V gene (reference sequence). This CDR3 contains 16 residues. Here the CDR3 reads CSAPRLSGNSYNEQFF.

This rearrangement joins TRBV2 to TRBJ1-3; TCRdb gives TRBD1 as the D gene, but with no DNA this cannot be confirmed. The CDR3 is made up of 16 amino acids. Per germline, CDR1 SNHLY and CDR2 FYNNEI. The CDR3 sequence is CASSEANRQGGNTIYF.

The genes are TRBV5-1 and TRBJ2-5; the D call from TCRdb, TRBD2, cannot be confirmed without DNA. Germline V lookup: CDR1 SGHRS, CDR2 YFSETQ. The CDR3 runs 15 residues. CDR3 sequence: CASSPEGGPRETQYF.

The CDR3 here is CASSSGVDNSPLHF. The rearrangement joins TRBV12-3 or TRBV12-4 to TRBJ1-6; TCRdb's D call, TRBD1, is unchecked because there is no DNA. The CDR3 is 14 amino acids.

The chain has TRBV2 and TRBJ1-5; absent DNA, TCRdb's TRBD1 call cannot be checked. Germline V lookup: CDR1 SNHLY, CDR2 FYNNEI. The CDR3 length is 14 residues. This CDR3 is CASSETGSGQPQHF.

The V gene is TRBV12-3 or TRBV12-4, the J gene TRBJ2-7; TCRdb returns TRBD1, unconfirmable since there is no DNA. The length of the CDR3 is 15 residues. The CDR3 region is CASSKVGTGGYEQYF.

V usage is TRBV5-1 and J usage is TRBJ1-1. Germline CDR1 reads SGHRS; CDR2 reads YFSETQ. CDR3 length: 14 residues. CDR3 residues: CASSLWATNTEAFF.

The V gene is TRBV28, the J gene TRBJ1-2; TCRdb reports TRBD1, a call that lacks DNA to check it against. The V gene's germline CDR1 is MDHEN and CDR2 SYDVKM. The CDR3 consists of 15 residues. The CDR3 is CASSAQGQGAAGYTF.

CDR3 protein: CASSYSFFTGTPEKLFF. The rearrangement joins TRBV6-5 to TRBJ1-4; TCRdb calls TRBD1, which cannot be checked without DNA. Germline V gives CDR1 MNHEY, CDR2 SVGAGI. The CDR3 totals 17 residues.

The rearrangement links TRBV30 to TRBJ1-2. The CDR3 runs to 12 residues. Per germline, CDR1 GTSNPN and CDR2 SVGIG (reference sequence). The CDR3 reads CAWSPHFSGYTF.

The genes are TRBV7-2 and TRBJ2-5; TCRdb's D call of TRBD1 is untestable without DNA. The CDR3 is 14 amino acids. CDR1 and CDR2 from the germline V gene are SGHTA and FQGNSA. The CDR3 is CASSSRQGPETQYF.

The chain couples TRBV18 to TRBJ1-6. The CDR3 is 15 amino acids. Germline V gene lookup returns CDR1 KGHSH and CDR2 LQKENI. The CDR3 is CASSPPGRDYSPLHF. The full variable domain, in which reference TRBV18 and TRBJ1-6 provide the parts outside the CDR3, is NAGVMQNPRHLVRRRGQEARLRCSPMKGHSHVYWYRQLPEEGLKFMVYLQKENIIDESGMPKERFSAEFPKEGPSILRIQQVVRGDSAAYFCASSPPGRDYSPLHFGNGTRLTVT.

V is TRBV12-3 or TRBV12-4 and J is TRBJ2-2; with no DNA, the TCRdb D assignment of TRBD1 cannot be verified. This CDR3 region has 16 residues. CDR3 sequence: CASSPRGPPATGELFF.

The chain uses TRBV14 and TRBJ1-2. The CDR3 is made up of 15 amino acids. CDR1 SGHDN and CDR2 FVKESK come from the germline V gene. The CDR3: CASSPPGTTPYGYTF.

The chain combines TRBV5-1 with TRBJ1-3. Germline lookup yields CDR1 SGHRS and CDR2 YFSETQ. CDR3 length equals 15 residues. The CDR3 spells CAISWDSFSGNTIYF.

The chain carries TRBV4-2 and TRBJ1-1. Looked up from germline, CDR1 is LGHNA and CDR2 is YNFKEQ. This CDR3 contains 15 residues. This CDR3 is CASSQDSNMNTEAFF.

CDR3 amino acids: CASSFGGIDTQYF. The rearrangement uses TRBV27 and TRBJ2-3; TCRdb outputs TRBD1, but without DNA this stays unchecked. The CDR3 loop spans 13 amino acids. CDR1 and CDR2 from the germline V gene are MNHEY and SMNVEV (reference sequence).